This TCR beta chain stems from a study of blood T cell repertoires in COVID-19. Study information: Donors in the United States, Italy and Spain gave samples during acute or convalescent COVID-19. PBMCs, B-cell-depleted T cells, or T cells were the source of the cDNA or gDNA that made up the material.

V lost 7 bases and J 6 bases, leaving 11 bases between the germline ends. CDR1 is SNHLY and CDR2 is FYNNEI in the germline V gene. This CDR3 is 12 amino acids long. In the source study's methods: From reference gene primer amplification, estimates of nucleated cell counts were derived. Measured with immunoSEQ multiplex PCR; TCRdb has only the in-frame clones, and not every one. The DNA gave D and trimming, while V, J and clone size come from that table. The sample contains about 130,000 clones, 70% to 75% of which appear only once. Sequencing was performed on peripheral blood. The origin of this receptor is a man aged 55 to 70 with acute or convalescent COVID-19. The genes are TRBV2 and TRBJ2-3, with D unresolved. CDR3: CASIRDSDTQYF. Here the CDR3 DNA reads TGTGCCAGCATTCGTGACTCGGATACGCAGTATTTT. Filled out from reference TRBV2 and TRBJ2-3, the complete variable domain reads EPEVTQTPSHQVTQMGQEVILRCVPISNHLYFYWYRQILGQKVEFLVSFYNNEISEKSEIFDDQFSVERPDGSNFTLKIRSTKLEDSAMYFCASIRDSDTQYFGPGTRLTVL.